What follows describes a single T cell receptor (beta chain). Its antigen remains unidentified. The PCR contained 60 Vbeta and 13 Jbeta primers. Assay used: immunoSEQ multiplex PCR; TCRdb lists only in-frame clones, some missing. Here the sample table reports some 96,000 clones. V lost 7 bases to trimming and J lost 4 bases; unmatched junction nucleotides: 10. Germline V gene data show CDR1 as SNHLY and CDR2 as FYNNEI. The CDR3 has 15 residues. The data stem from a study of cytomegalovirus exposure and HLA in healthy donors. Study results and limitations: Most observed TCR sequences were rare, whereas some public TCRs were detected in many donors.

The source of this sequence is a woman aged 30 to 39 in good health and CMV-seronegative. Material: PBMCs. The chain recombines TRBV2 with TRBJ2-3; the match to TRBD2 covers 8 bases. CDR3 coding DNA: TGTGCCAGCACCGTTCAGCGGGAGTGGGCAGATACGCAGTATTTT. Amino acids: CASTVQREWADTQYF.